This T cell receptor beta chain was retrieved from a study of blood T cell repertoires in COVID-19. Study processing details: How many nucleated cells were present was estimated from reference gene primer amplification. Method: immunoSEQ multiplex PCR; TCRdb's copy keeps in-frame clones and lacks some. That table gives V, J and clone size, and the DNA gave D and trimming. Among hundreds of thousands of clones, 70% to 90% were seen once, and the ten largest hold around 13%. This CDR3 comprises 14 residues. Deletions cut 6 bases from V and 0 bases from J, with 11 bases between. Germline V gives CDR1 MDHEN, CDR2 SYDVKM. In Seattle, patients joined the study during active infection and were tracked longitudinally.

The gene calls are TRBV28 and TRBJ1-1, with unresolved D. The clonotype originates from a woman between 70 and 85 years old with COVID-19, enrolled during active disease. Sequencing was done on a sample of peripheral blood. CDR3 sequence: CASSRTRMNTEAFF. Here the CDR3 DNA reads TGTGCCAGCAGCCGCACGCGCATGAACACTGAAGCTTTCTTT.